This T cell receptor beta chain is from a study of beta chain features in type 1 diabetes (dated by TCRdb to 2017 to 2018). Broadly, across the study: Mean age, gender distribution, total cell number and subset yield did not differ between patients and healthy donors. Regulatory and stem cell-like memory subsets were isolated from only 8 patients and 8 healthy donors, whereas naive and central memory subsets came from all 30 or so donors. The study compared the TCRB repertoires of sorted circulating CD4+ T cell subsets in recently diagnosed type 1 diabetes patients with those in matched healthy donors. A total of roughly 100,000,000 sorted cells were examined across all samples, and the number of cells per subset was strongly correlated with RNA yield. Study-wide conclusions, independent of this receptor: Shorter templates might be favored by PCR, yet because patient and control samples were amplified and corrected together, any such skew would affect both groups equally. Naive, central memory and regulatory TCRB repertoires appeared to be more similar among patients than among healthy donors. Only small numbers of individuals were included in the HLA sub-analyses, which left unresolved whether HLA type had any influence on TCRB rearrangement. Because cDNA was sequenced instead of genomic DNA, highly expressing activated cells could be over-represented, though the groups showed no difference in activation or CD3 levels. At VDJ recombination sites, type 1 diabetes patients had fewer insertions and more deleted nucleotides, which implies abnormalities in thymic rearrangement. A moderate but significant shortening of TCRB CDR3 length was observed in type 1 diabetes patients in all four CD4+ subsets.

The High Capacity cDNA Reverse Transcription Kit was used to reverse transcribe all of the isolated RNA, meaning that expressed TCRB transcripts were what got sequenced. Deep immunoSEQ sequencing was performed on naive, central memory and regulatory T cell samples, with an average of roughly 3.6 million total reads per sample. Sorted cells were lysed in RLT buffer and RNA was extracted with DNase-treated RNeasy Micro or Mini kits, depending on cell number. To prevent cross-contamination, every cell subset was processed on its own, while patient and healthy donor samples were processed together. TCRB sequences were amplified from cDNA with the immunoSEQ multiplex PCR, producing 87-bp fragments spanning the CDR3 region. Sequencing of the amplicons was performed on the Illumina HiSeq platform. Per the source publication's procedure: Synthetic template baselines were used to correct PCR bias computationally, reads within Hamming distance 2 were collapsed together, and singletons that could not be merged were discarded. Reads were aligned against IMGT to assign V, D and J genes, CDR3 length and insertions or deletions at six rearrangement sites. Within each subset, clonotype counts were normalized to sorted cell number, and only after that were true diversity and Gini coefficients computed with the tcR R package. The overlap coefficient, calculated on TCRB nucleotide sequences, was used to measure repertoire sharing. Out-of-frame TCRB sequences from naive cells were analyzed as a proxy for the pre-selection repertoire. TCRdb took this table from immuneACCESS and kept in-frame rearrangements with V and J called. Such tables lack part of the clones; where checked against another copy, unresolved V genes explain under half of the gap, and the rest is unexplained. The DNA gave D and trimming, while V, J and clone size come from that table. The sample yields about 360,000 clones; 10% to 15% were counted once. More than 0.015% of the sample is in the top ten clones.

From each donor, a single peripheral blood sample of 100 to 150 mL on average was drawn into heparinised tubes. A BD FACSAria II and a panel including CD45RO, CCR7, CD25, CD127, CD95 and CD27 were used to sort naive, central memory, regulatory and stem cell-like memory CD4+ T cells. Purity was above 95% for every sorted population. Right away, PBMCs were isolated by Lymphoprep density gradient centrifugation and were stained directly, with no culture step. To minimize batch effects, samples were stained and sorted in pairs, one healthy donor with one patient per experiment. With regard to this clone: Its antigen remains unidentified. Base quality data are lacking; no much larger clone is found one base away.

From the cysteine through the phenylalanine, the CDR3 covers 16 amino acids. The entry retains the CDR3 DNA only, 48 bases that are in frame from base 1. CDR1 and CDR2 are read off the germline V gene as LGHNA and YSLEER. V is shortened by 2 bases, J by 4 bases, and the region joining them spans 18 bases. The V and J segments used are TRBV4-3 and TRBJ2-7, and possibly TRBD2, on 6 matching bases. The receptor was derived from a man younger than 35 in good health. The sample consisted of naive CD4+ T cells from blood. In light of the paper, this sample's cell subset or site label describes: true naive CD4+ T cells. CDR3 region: CASSQSYRSGYYEQYF. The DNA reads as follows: TGCGCCAGCAGCCAAAGCTATAGAAGCGGGTATTACGAGCAGTACTTC.